This section outlines one T cell receptor (beta chain) sequence together with its context. No cognate antigen has been identified for it. No base-level quality is on record; no much larger clone is a single base apart. The CDR3 goes from the cysteine to the phenylalanine over 11 residues. Only CDR3 DNA is held: 33 bases, read in frame from base 1. V is pared back by 5 bases and J by 6 bases, with 7 bases lying between the germline termini. The germline V gene (reference sequence) gives CDR1 as SEHNR and CDR2 as FQNEAQ. The data were taken from a study of CD8 T cells in ankylosing spondylitis (dated by TCRdb to about 2017). About the investigation overall: To find TCR variants linked to disease, the study profiled T cell receptor beta repertoires in ankylosing spondylitis patients and healthy donors. The full study cohort comprised around 25 ankylosing spondylitis patients and 85 to 120 healthy donors. Peripheral blood was sampled, and synovial fluid was additionally collected from ankylosing spondylitis patients.

Data came from an Illumina HiSeq 2500. Quantitative 5'-RACE with molecular barcodes was the method used to prepare the TCR beta libraries. The study's own analysis went as follows. A new computational method, built on a probabilistic model of VDJ rearrangement, was used to identify disease-linked TCR variants. In-frame beta chains were kept once TCRdb had trimmed the public reads at Q25 with fastp and called clones with MiXCR. Each entry merges the rows of one CDR3 protein and shows their most common DNA and genes. The V and J calls, along with clone size, are taken from TCRdb and not from the paper's own processing. This sample has under 250,000 distinct CDR3 sequences in its table, and roughly a third of those were observed once. The ten top clones hold approximately 4% of the sample. Study-wide conclusions, independent of this receptor: The disease-linked clones had a CD8+ phenotype and were found at relatively low frequencies in peripheral blood. Some TCR beta motif variants had previously been reported in synovial fluid and blood of reactive arthritis patients, which suggested common disease-initiation mechanisms. A TCR beta motif of 7 or 8 highly homologous amino acid variants appeared characteristic of blood from ankylosing spondylitis patients. Significant enrichment of the disease-linked clones was reported in matched synovial fluid samples from ankylosing spondylitis patients.

The clonotype comes from a male donor with ankylosing spondylitis or in good health (not recorded which). The sample comprised blood, either unsorted or a sorted T cell fraction (not recorded which). The V and J genes are TRBV7-9 and TRBJ1-2; the D gene is perhaps TRBD1, on 5 matching bases. The nucleotide sequence is TGTGCCAGCAGCGGACAACATGGCTACACCTTC. This translates into CASSGQHGYTF.